The 13 T cell receptor beta chains below come from one sample, sequenced in a study of molecular identifiers for immune sequencing clone quantification. MiXCR, applied by TCRdb to the PCR reads, yields one record per CDR3 protein. The table records more than 550,000 distinct CDR3 sequences, about 25% of them present only once. Specimen: naive CD8+ T cells from blood, with Jurkat cell RNA spiked in. Sample subset: FACS-sorted CD8+CD4-CCR7+CD45RA+ naive T cells. All receptors derive from a human donor in good health. Some libraries in this study had Jurkat cell RNA spiked in.

In this sample, this clonotype turned up many times. The chain employs TRBV2 and TRBJ2-3; TRBD1 agrees at 9 bases. V was clipped by 6 bases and J by 4 bases; unmatched bases: 11. Germline V lookup: CDR1 SNHLY, CDR2 FYNNEI. The CDR3 consists of 16 residues. CDR3 in DNA: TGTGCCAGCAGGGACCGGACAGGGGAGATGCCAGATACGCAGTATTTT. This codes for CASRDRTGEMPDTQYF.

This clonotype was counted only a few times. J is TRBJ2-1 and V is TRBV6-6; 11 bases fit TRBD1. Germline V gives CDR1 MNHNY, CDR2 SVGAGI (reference sequence). With V trimmed by 5 bases and J by 8 bases, 5 bases remained unmatched. The CDR3 consists of 14 residues. CDR3 sequence: CASSAGTGGYEQFF. The CDR3 DNA sequence: TGTGCCAGCAGTGCCGGGACAGGGGGTTATGAGCAGTTCTTC.

This clonotype turned up a few times. The V call is TRBV14, the J call TRBJ2-7, with no clear D. The CDR3 runs to 13 residues. In germline, CDR1 is SGHDN, CDR2 FVKESK. Trimming cost V 1 base and J 5 bases, with 9 bases left between them. CDR3 in DNA: TGTGCCAGCAGCCAAGTTTTGCAAAACGAGCAGTACTTC. Residues: CASSQVLQNEQYF.

This clonotype was detected a few times. A read error may be the cause here, since a much bigger clone is one base away. The rearrangement links TRBV9 to TRBJ1-1, with D unresolved. CDR1 is SGDLS and CDR2 is YYNGEE in the germline V gene. There are 13 residues in the CDR3. In DNA form, the CDR3 reads TGTGCCAGCAGCGTGGTTTCGAACACTGGAGCTTTCTTT. Translating gives CASSVVSNTGAFF.

Notes on this clonotype: Just one base apart from a much larger clone, this may be a read error. The chain employs TRBV3-1 and TRBJ2-7; 8 bases agree with TRBD1. Germline V gene sequence: CDR1 LGHDT, CDR2 YNNKEL (reference sequence). CDR3 length: 14 amino acids. CDR3 loop: CASSQRDRPYERYF. The CDR3 nucleotides are TGTGCCAGCAGCCAAAGGGACAGGCCCTACGAGCGGTACTTC.

Many counts were recorded for this clonotype. The V gene is TRBV30, the J gene TRBJ1-1; unclear D gene. Germline-derived CDR1 and CDR2 are GTSNPN and SVGIG (reference sequence). The CDR3 length is 12 residues. V was shortened by 2 bases and J by 1 base, with 5 bases between the two germline ends. The CDR3 bases are TGTGCCTGGAGTAACACGAACACTGAAGCTTTCTTT. Its protein product is CAWSNTNTEAFF.

The V and J genes are TRBV28 and TRBJ1-2; D may be TRBD1 (6 bases). The germline gives CDR1 MDHEN, CDR2 SYDVKM. The length of the CDR3 is 14 residues. Trimming stripped 7 bases from V and 5 bases from J, with 17 bases between. CDR3 loop: CASTRTGSRYGYTF. The CDR3 DNA is TGTGCCAGCACCAGAACAGGGAGTAGATATGGCTACACCTTC.

The chain combines TRBV6-2 or TRBV6-3 with TRBJ1-1; maybe TRBD1 (5 bases). CDR1 is MNHEY, CDR2 SVGEGT, per germline. The V end was cut by 7 bases, the J end by 1 base, with 13 bases between. The CDR3 extends over 14 amino acids. The CDR3 sequence: CASTIPGGNTEAFF. Written as DNA, the CDR3 is TGTGCCAGCACCATCCCGGGGGGGAACACTGAAGCTTTCTTT.

The chain recombines TRBV4-3 with TRBJ1-1; 8 nucleotides agree with TRBD1. The CDR3 is 14 residues long. V was clipped by 3 bases and J by 7 bases; unmatched bases: 7. CDR1 is LGHNA and CDR2 is YSLEER in the germline V gene. The DNA for the CDR3 is TGCGCCAGCAGCCAGGACAGGGTGGGGTTTGAAGCTTTCTTT. Translation gives CASSQDRVGFEAFF.

This clonotype was seen ten or more times. The genes are TRBV20-1 and TRBJ1-5; 7 bases agree with TRBD1. The CDR3 loop spans 14 amino acids. With V trimmed by 0 bases and J by 1 base, 0 bases remained unmatched. Germline CDR1 DFQATT, CDR2 SNEGSKA (reference sequence). The CDR3 spells CSARETGSNQPQHF. The CDR3 nucleotides are TGCAGTGCTAGAGAGACAGGGAGCAATCAGCCCCAGCATTTT.

This chain connects TRBV10-3 to TRBJ1-2; D perhaps matches TRBD1 (6 bases). Trimming took off 2 bases at V and 4 bases at J, with 8 bases between the two ends. The CDR3 runs to 13 residues. The germline gives CDR1 ENHRY, CDR2 SYGVKD. Here the CDR3 reads CAISEGQSYGYTF. CDR3 coding DNA: TGTGCCATCAGTGAGGGACAGTCCTATGGCTACACCTTC.

This clonotype was counted a few times. DNA for the CDR3: TGTGCCAGCAGCGTTATCGGGACAGGGGGCGGAAACACCATATATTTT. This sequence encodes CASSVIGTGGGNTIYF. The chain carries TRBV9 and TRBJ1-3; TRBD1 matches 12 bases. The CDR3 spans 16 residues. The V gene's germline CDR1 is SGDLS and CDR2 YYNGEE. V lost 2 bases to trimming and J lost 4 bases; unmatched junction nucleotides: 4. The full variable domain, rest sourced from reference TRBV9 and TRBJ1-3, is DSGVTQTPKHLITATGQRVTLRCSPRSGDLSVYWYQQSLDQGLQFLIQYYNGEERAKGNILERFSAQQFPDLHSELNLSSLELGDSALYFCASSVIGTGGGNTIYFGEGSWLTVV.

Worth noting for this clonotype: The junction departs from germline at one end; a sequencing error may be responsible. The chain recombines TRBV7-9 with TRBJ2-7, with 10 bases identical to TRBD2. The CDR3 contains 15 residues. Germline loops: CDR1 SEHNR, CDR2 FQNEAQ (reference sequence). This CDR3 reads CARSPPSGSTYEQYF. The CDR3 DNA reads as TGTGCCCGCAGCCCCCCTAGCGGGAGCACCTACGAGCAGTACTTC.